This T cell receptor beta chain was identified in a study of blood T cell repertoires in COVID-19. The table came from immunoSEQ multiplex PCR; TCRdb's copy has only in-frame clones and leaves some out. Here the sample spans about 100,000 clones, roughly 90% being singletons. The CDR3 runs to 14 residues. Germline V gene sequence: CDR1 PRHDT, CDR2 FYEKMQ (reference sequence). Trimming removed 6 bases at V and 2 bases at J, with 14 bases between. The sequence was collected from a man in his thirties or forties in a cohort sampled during active COVID-19. The V gene is TRBV13, the J gene TRBJ2-7; a weak D match, TRBD2 (6 bases). The sequenced material came from peripheral blood. The CDR3, as DNA: TGTGCCAGCAGTAAAGCGGGCAATACCTACGAGCAGTACTTC. Protein product: CASSKAGNTYEQYF.